The 12 T cell receptor beta chains below come from one sample, sequenced in a study of blood T cells in healthy people across ages. It was with a sample-barcoded 5' primer and a J-beta primer mix that a second PCR of roughly 7 to 12 cycles was run. TCRdb re-called the 5' RACE reads with MiXCR, one entry per CDR3 protein. The sample has roughly 1 million distinct CDR3 sequences; under 30% are singletons. Another study also made use of these data, one on T cells of mothers and their children.

The sample consisted of blood. Receptor source: a girl aged 2-10 years in good health.

This clonotype was picked up a small number of times. The rearrangement uses TRBV11-2 and TRBJ2-5; tentatively, D is TRBD2 (6 bases). The end of the DNA aligns better with TRBJ2-7, so the J call may be wrong. The CDR3 runs 15 residues. CDR1 is SGHAT, CDR2 FQNNGV, per germline. CDR3 region: CASSLSVADTYEQYF. CDR3 coding DNA: TGTGCCAGCAGCTTATCGGTAGCGGATACCTACGAGCAGTACTTC.

The chain has TRBV12-3 or TRBV12-4 and TRBJ2-4; 7 nucleotides match TRBD1. With 4 bases clipped from V and 8 bases from J, the junction kept 8 bases outside the gene matches. The CDR3 spans 14 residues. CDR3 in amino acids: CASSSVGGMDIQYF. The CDR3 DNA reads as TGTGCCAGCAGTTCTGTAGGGGGCATGGACATTCAGTACTTC.

The J gene is TRBJ2-6, the V gene TRBV29-1, with TRBD1 as a possible D gene (5 bases). This CDR3 has 15 residues. CDR1 is SQVTM and CDR2 is ANQGSEA in the germline V gene. Trimming took 6 bases from V and 4 from J, leaving 16 bases between them. The CDR3: CSVGHFSFGANVLTF. CDR3 in DNA: TGCAGCGTCGGACACTTCTCTTTCGGGGCCAACGTCCTGACTTTC.

The chain recombines TRBV4-3 with TRBJ1-1; D gene unclear. The V gene's germline CDR1 is LGHNA and CDR2 YSLEER. The ends were cut back, 4 bases at V and 4 bases at J, with 22 bases in the middle. This CDR3 region has 17 residues. CDR3 amino acids: CASSRELAGSLGTEAFF. The CDR3 DNA is TGCGCCAGCAGCCGTGAACTCGCGGGGAGCTTAGGCACTGAAGCTTTCTTT.

This clonotype was detected a few times. The chain carries TRBV11-1 and TRBJ1-1; a possible D gene is TRBD1 (5 bases). Trimming removed 5 bases at V and 1 base at J, with 17 bases between. The CDR3 sequence is 16 residues long. Germline values: CDR1 SGHAT, CDR2 FQDESV (reference sequence). The DNA for the CDR3 is TGTGCCAGCAGCCCCGACCTGGCAAGGGGGAACACTGAAGCTTTCTTT. It translates to CASSPDLARGNTEAFF.

This clonotype was seen many times. The chain has TRBV14 and TRBJ1-1, with D unresolved. The CDR3 totals 13 residues. V was shortened by 1 base and J by 7 bases, with 10 bases between the two germline ends. Looked up from germline, CDR1 is SGHDN and CDR2 is FVKESK. The DNA for the CDR3 is TGTGCCAGCAGCCAAGTTTCAATGGGTGAAGCTTTCTTT. It yields the protein CASSQVSMGEAFF.

The chain links TRBV11-2 to TRBJ2-7, with TRBD2 matching 11 bases. Germline lookup yields CDR1 SGHAT and CDR2 FQNNGV. Trimming at V came to 6 bases and at J to 6 bases, leaving 10 bases not matched to a gene. There are 15 residues in the CDR3. The CDR3 region is CASRNSGGAVGEQYF. The CDR3 DNA sequence: TGTGCCAGCAGAAATAGCGGGGGGGCCGTAGGCGAGCAGTACTTC. The full variable domain, with the rest looked up from reference TRBV11-2 and TRBJ2-7, is EAGVAQSPRYKIIEKRQSVAFWCNPISGHATLYWYQQILGQGPKLLIQFQNNGVVDDSQLPKDRFSAERLKGVDSTLKIQPAKLEDSAVYLCASRNSGGAVGEQYFGPGTRLTVT.

The rearrangement uses TRBV20-1 and TRBJ1-4; tentative D call: TRBD1 (6 bases). Germline loops: CDR1 DFQATT, CDR2 SNEGSKA (reference sequence). V shed 3 bases and J shed 13 bases, with 18 bases lying between them. This CDR3 is 13 amino acids long. CDR3 protein: CSASGRGIHGLFF. The CDR3 DNA reads as TGCAGTGCTAGTGGCAGGGGCATCCACGGACTGTTTTTT.

Only a few counts were recorded for this clonotype. The rearrangement uses TRBV29-1 and TRBJ2-2; D unclear. V was trimmed by 3 bases and J by 3 bases, leaving 11 bases between them. This CDR3 comprises 14 residues. Germline V gene data show CDR1 as SQVTM and CDR2 as ANQGSEA. CDR3 bases: TGCAGCGTTGACTGGGGTGAGGACACCGGGGAGCTGTTTTTT. As protein: CSVDWGEDTGELFF.

The chain links TRBV6-5 to TRBJ1-1; D is possibly TRBD1 (5 bases). Germline CDR1 MNHEY, CDR2 SVGAGI. This CDR3 spans 14 amino acids. V gave up 6 bases and J gave up 1 base, with 12 bases separating them. The chain's CDR3 is CASSPTDPNTEAFF. The CDR3 nucleotides are TGTGCCAGCAGCCCGACAGACCCGAACACTGAAGCTTTCTTT.

The V call is TRBV5-1, the J call TRBJ1-1; 10 nucleotides match TRBD1. V trimming: 7 bases; J trimming: 3 bases; junction bases outside the gene matches: 3. The CDR3 runs 13 residues. Germline V lookup: CDR1 SGHRS, CDR2 YFSETQ. The DNA of the CDR3 is TGCGCCAGCGGACAGGGGGATTACACTGAAGCTTTCTTT. Protein sequence: CASGQGDYTEAFF.

This chain connects TRBV6-1 to TRBJ2-7; D might be TRBD2 (6 bases). This CDR3 contains 13 residues. Trimming left V 5 bases short and J 2 bases short, with 10 bases between. Per germline, CDR1 MNHNS and CDR2 SASEGT. The CDR3 spells CASSSGGTYEQYF. The CDR3 DNA reads TGTGCCAGCAGTTCCGGGGGAACCTACGAGCAGTACTTC.